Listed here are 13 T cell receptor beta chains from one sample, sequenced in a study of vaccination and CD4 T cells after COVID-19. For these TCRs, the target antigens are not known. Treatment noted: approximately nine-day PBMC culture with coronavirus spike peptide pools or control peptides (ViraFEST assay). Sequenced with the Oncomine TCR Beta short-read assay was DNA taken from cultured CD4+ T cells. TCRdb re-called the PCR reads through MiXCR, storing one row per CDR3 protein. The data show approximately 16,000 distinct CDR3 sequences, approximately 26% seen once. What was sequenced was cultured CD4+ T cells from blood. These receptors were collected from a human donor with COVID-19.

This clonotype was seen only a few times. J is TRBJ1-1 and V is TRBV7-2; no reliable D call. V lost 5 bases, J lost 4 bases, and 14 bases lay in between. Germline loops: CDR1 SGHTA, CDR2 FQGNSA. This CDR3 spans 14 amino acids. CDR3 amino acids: CASSPMIGGTEAFF. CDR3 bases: TGTGCCAGCAGCCCCATGATTGGTGGCACTGAAGCTTTCTTT. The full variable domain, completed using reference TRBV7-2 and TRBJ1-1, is GAGVSQSPSNKVTEKGKDVELRCDPISGHTALYWYRQSLGQGLEFLIYFQGNSAPDKSGLPSDRFSAERTGGSVSTLTIQRTQQEDSAVYLCASSPMIGGTEAFFGQGTRLTVV.

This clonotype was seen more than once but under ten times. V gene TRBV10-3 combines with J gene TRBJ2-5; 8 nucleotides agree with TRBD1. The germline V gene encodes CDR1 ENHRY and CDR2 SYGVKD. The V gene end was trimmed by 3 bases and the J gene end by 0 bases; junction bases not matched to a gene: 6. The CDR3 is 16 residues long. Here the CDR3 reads CAISDGGTGYQETQYF. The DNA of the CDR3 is TGTGCCATCAGTGATGGGGGGACAGGCTACCAAGAGACCCAGTACTTC.

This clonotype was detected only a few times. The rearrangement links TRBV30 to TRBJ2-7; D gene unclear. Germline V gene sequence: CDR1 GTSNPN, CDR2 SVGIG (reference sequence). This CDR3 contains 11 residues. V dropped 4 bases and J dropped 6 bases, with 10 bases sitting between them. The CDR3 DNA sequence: TGTGCCTGGATCGTAGGAGTCGAGCAGTACTTC. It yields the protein CAWIVGVEQYF.

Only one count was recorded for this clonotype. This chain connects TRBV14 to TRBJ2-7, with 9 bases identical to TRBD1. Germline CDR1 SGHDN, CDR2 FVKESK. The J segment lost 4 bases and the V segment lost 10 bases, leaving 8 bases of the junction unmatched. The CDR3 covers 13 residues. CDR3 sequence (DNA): TGTGCCATAGGGACAGGGAGTAAATACGAGCAGTACTTC. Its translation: CAIGTGSKYEQYF.

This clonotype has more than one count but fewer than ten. In nucleotides, the CDR3 is TGTGCCACCAGTGTAGCGGGCCAAGAGACCCAGTACTTC. This sequence encodes CATSVAGQETQYF. The genes are TRBV24-1 and TRBJ2-5, with TRBD2 matching 7 bases. Germline CDR1 reads KGHDR; CDR2 reads SFDVKD. The CDR3 has 13 amino acids. With V trimmed by 5 bases and J by 1 base, 0 bases remained unmatched.

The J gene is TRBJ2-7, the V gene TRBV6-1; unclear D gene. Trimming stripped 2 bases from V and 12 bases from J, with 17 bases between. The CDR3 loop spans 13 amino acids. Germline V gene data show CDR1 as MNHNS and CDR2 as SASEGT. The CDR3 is CASSEKRTGIRYF. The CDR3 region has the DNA TGTGCCAGCAGTGAAAAGAGGACGGGCATTAGGTACTTC.

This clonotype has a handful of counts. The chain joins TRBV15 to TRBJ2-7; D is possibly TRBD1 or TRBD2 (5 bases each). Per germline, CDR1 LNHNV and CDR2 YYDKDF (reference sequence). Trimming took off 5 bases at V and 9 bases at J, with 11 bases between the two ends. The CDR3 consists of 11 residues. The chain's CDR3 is CATSQPGPQYF. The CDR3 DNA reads TGTGCCACCAGCCAACCGGGGCCGCAGTACTTC.

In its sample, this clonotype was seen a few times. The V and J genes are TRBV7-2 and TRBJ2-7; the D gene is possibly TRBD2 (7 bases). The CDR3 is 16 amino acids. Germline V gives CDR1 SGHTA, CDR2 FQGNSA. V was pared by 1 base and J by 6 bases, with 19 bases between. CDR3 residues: CASSLVAGRGASEQYF. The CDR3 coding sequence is TGTGCCAGCAGCTTAGTCGCGGGCCGGGGGGCGAGCGAGCAGTACTTC.

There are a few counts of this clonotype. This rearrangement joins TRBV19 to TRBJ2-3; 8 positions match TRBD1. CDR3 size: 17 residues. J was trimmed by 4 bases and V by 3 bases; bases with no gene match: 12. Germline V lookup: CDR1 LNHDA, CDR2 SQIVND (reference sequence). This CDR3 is CASSMQVAQGGSDTQYF. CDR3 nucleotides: TGTGCCAGTAGTATGCAAGTCGCACAGGGGGGCTCAGATACGCAGTATTTT.

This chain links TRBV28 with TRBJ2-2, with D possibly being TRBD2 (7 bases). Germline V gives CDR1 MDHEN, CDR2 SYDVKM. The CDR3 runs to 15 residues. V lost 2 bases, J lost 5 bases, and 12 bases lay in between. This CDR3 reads CASSLSGTLTGELFF. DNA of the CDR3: TGTGCCAGCAGTTTAAGCGGGACATTAACCGGGGAGCTGTTTTTT.

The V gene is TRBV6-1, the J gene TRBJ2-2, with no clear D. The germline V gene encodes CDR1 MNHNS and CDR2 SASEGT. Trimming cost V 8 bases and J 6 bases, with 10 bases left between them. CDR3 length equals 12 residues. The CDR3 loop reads CASVSLPGELFF. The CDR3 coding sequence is TGTGCCAGCGTGTCCCTTCCCGGGGAGCTGTTTTTT.

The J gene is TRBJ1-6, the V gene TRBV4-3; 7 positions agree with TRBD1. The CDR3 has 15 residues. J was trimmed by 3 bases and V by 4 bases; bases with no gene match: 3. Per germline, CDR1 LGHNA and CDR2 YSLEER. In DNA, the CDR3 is TGCGCCAGCAGCCCAGGGGGAAACTATAATTCACCCCTCCACTTT. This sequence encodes CASSPGGNYNSPLHF.

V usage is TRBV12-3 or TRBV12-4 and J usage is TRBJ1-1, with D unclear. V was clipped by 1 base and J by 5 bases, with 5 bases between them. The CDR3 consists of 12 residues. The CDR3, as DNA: TGTGCCAGCAGTTTAGTCCAGACTGAAGCTTTCTTT. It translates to CASSLVQTEAFF.